This T cell receptor (beta chain) is drawn from a study of OX40 agonist ivuxolimab in advanced cancers. TCRdb keeps only in-frame clones here, not all; method: immunoSEQ multiplex PCR. This table has 35,000 to 50,000 clones, around 87% appearing once. Germline CDR1 and CDR2: MNHEY and SVGAGI. There are 16 residues in the CDR3. Unmatched junction bases numbered 8, after V lost 2 bases and J lost 2 bases. This receptor was obtained from an adult with an advanced solid tumor such as melanoma, head and neck, liver or kidney cancer. Here the sequenced sample was CD4+ or CD8+ T cells sorted from blood, taken in a trial of the OX40 agonist ivuxolimab. The J gene is TRBJ1-2, the V gene TRBV6-5, with 7 bases fitting TRBD1. The chain's CDR3 is CASSYRRQGGNYGYTF. CDR3 DNA: TGTGCCAGCAGTTACCGAAGACAGGGCGGAAACTATGGCTACACCTTC.